This note documents a single T cell receptor (beta chain) sequence. The V segment lost 4 bases and the J segment 2 bases; nucleotides outside the gene matches: 16. The CDR3 covers 18 residues. Germline V lookup: CDR1 MNHEY, CDR2 SVGEGT. TCRdb analysed the 5' RACE reads with MiXCR anew, one entry per CDR3 protein. This table has fewer than 450,000 distinct CDR3 sequences, approximately 25% appearing once. The sample is drawn from a study of T-cell memory formation after mild COVID-19. The V gene is TRBV6-2 or TRBV6-3, the J gene TRBJ1-1; 7 nucleotides align to TRBD1. The TCR sequence derives from an adult woman who had mild COVID-19 (a few samples of this study predate the infection). Cell type and time point are not known. Sample: PBMCs or a T cell subset sorted from them (not recorded which). The CDR3 here is CASSSYSGIQGRNTEAFF. CDR3 bases: TGTGCCAGCAGTTCCTACTCGGGAATACAGGGGCGAAACACTGAAGCTTTCTTT.